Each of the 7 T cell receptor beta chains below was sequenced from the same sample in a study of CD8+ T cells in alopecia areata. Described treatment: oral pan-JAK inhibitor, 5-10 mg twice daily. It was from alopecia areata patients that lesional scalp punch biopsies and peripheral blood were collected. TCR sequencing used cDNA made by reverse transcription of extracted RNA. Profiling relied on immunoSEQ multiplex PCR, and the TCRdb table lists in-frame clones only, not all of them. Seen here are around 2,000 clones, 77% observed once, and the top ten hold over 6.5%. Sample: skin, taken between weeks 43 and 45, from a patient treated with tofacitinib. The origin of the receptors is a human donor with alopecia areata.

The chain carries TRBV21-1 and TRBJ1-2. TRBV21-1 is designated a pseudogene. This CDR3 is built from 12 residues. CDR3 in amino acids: CASSKAGSGYTF. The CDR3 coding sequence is TGTGCCAGCAGCAAAGCGGGGTCTGGCTACACCTTC.

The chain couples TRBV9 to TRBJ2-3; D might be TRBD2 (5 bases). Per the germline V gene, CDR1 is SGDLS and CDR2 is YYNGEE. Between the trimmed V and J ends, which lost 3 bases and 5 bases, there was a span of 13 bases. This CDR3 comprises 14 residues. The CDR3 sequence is CASSAYRGLDTQYF. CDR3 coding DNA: TGTGCCAGCAGCGCTTATCGCGGGCTAGATACGCAGTATTTT.

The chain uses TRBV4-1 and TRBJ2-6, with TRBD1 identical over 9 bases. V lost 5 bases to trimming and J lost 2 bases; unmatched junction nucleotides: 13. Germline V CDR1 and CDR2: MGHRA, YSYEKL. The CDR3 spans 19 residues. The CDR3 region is CASSVIGTGFSAGANVLTF. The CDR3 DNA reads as TGCGCCAGCAGCGTTATCGGGACAGGGTTCTCCGCTGGGGCCAACGTCCTGACTTTC.

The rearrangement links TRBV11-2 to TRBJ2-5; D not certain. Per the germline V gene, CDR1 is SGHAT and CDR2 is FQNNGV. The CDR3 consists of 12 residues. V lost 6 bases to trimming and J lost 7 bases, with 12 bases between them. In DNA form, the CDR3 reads TGTGCCAGCAGGTCGGGCTTGGGGACCCAGTACTTC. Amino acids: CASRSGLGTQYF.

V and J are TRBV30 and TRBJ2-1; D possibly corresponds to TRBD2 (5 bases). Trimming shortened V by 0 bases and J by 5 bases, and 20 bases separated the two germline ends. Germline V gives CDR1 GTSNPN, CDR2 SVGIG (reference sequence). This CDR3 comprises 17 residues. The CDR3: CAWSVSGGASWNNEQFF. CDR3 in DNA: TGTGCCTGGAGTGTAAGCGGTGGCGCCAGCTGGAACAATGAGCAGTTCTTC.

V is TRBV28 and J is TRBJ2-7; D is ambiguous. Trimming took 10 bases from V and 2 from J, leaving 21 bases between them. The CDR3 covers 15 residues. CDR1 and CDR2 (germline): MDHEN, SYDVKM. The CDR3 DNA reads TGTGCCATCTCAACGCAATGGGGTGGGGCCTACGAGCAGTACTTC. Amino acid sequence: CAISTQWGGAYEQYF.

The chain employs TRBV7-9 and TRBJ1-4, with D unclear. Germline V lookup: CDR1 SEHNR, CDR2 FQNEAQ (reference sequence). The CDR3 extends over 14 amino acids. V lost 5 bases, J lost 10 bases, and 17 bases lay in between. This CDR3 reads CASSPVGPRVKLFF. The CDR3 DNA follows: TGTGCCAGCAGCCCAGTCGGGCCTCGGGTAAAACTGTTTTTT.